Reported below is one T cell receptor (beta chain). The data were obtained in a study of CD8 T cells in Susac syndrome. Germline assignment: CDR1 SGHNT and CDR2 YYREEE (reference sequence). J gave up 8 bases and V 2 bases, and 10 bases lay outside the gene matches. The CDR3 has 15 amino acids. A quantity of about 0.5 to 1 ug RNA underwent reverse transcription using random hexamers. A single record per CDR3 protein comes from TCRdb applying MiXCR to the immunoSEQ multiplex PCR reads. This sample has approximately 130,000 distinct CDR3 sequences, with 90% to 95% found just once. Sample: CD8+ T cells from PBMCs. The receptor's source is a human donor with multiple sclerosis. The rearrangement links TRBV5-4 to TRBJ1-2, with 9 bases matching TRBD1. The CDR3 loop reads CASSFWDRENLGYTF. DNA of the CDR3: TGTGCCAGCAGCTTCTGGGACAGGGAAAATTTAGGCTACACCTTC.